This T cell receptor beta chain was recorded in a study of OX40 agonist ivuxolimab in advanced cancers. Study details: Previous treatment with anti-PD-1, anti-PD-L1 or anti-CTLA-4 therapy was allowed; 40% had received some.

Clones were read by immunoSEQ multiplex PCR, and TCRdb kept only the in-frame ones, dropping some. The table shows tens of thousands of clones, with 85% to 95% occurring only once. The TCR sequence derives from an adult with an advanced solid tumor such as melanoma, head and neck, liver or kidney cancer. The sample here was CD4+ or CD8+ T cells sorted from blood, taken in a trial of the OX40 agonist ivuxolimab.

The CDR3 DNA sequence: TGTGCCAGCAGTTTAGTCGGCGACCCACCTACGGGGGAGCAGTACTTC. It yields the protein CASSLVGDPPTGEQYF. The V call is TRBV28, the J call TRBJ2-7; perhaps TRBD2 as D (5 bases). Trimming stripped 2 bases from V and 7 bases from J, with 21 bases between. The CDR3 totals 16 residues. The germline V gene encodes CDR1 MDHEN and CDR2 SYDVKM.